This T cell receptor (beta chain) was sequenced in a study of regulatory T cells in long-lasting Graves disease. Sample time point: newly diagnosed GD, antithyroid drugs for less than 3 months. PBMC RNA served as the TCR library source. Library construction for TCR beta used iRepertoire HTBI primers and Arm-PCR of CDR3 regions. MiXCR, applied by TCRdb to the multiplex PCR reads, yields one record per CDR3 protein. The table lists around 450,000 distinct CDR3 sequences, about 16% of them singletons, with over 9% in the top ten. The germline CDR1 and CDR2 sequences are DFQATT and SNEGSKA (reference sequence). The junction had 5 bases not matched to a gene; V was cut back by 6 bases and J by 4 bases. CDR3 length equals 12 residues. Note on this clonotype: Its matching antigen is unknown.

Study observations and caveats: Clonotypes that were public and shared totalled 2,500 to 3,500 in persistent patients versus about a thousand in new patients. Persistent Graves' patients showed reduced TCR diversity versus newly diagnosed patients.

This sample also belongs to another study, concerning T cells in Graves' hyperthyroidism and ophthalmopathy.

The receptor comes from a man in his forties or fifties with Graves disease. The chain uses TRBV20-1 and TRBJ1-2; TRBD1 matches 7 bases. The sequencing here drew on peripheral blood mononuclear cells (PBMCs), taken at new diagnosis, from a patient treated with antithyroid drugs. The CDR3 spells CSATGDPYGYTF. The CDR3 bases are TGCAGTGCCACAGGGGACCCCTATGGCTACACCTTC.